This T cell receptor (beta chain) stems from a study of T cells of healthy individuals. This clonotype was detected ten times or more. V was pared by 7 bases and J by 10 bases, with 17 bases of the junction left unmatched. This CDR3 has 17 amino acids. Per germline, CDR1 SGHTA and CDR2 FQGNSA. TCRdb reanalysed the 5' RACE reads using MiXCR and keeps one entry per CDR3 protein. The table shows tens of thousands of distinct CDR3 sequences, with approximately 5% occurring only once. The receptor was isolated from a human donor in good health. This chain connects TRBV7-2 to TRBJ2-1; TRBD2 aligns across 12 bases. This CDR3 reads CASTKGGVLAGGGEQFF. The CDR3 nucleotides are TGTGCCAGCACCAAAGGGGGAGTACTAGCGGGAGGCGGGGAGCAGTTCTTC. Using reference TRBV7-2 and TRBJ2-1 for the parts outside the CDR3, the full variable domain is GAGVSQSPSNKVTEKGKDVELRCDPISGHTALYWYRQSLGQGLEFLIYFQGNSAPDKSGLPSDRFSAERTGGSVSTLTIQRTQQEDSAVYLCASTKGGVLAGGGEQFFGPGTRLTVL.